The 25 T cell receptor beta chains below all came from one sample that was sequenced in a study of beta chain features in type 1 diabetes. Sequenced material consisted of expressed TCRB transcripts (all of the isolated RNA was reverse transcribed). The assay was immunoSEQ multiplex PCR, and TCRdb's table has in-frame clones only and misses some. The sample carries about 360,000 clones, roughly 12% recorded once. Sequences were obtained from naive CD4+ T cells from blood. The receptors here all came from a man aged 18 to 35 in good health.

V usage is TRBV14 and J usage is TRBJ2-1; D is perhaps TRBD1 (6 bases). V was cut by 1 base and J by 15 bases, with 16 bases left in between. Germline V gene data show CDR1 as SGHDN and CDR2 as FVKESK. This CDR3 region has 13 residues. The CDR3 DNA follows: TGTGCCAGCAGCCAAGCCATCACCGGACAGATGTTCTTC. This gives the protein CASSQAITGQMFF.

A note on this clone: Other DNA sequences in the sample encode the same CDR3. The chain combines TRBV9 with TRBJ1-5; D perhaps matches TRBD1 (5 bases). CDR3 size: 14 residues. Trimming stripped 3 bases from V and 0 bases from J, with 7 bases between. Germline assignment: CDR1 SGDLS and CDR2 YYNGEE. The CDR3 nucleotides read TGTGCCAGCAGCGCTACAGGTAGCAATCAGCCCCAGCATTTT. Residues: CASSATGSNQPQHF.

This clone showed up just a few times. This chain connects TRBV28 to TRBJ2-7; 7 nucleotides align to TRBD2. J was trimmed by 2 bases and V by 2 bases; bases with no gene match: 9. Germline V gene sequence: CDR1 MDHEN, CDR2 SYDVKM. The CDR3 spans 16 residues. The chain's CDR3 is CASSLIGVGRPYEQYF. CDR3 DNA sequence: TGTGCCAGCAGTTTAATAGGAGTCGGGAGGCCCTACGAGCAGTACTTC.

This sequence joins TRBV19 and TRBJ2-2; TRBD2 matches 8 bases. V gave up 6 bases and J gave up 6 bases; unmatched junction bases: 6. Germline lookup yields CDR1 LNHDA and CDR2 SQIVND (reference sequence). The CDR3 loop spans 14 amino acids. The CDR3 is CASRLAGPAGELFF. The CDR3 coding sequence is TGTGCCAGTAGGTTAGCGGGGCCGGCCGGGGAGCTGTTTTTT.

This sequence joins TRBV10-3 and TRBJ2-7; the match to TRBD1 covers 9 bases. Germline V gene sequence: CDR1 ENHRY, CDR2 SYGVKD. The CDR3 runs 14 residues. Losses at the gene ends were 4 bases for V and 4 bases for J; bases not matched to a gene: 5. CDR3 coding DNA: TGTGCCATCAGTGGAACAGGGGGCGAGTACGAGCAGTACTTC. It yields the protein CAISGTGGEYEQYF.

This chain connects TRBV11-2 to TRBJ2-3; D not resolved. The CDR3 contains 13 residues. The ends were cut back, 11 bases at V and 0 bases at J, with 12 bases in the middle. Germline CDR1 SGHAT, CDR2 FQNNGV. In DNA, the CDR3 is TGTGCCCTACGCAGGAATAGCACAGATACGCAGTATTTT. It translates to CALRRNSTDTQYF.

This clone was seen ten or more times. The CDR3 region is CASSQDSLRFF. In DNA form, the CDR3 reads TGCGCCAGCAGCCAGGACAGTCTTAGGTTCTTC. The chain couples TRBV4-3 to TRBJ2-1, with a possible D match to TRBD1 (6 bases). The CDR3 runs 11 residues. The germline CDR1 and CDR2 sequences are LGHNA and YSLEER. V was clipped by 3 bases and J by 15 bases, with 12 bases between them.

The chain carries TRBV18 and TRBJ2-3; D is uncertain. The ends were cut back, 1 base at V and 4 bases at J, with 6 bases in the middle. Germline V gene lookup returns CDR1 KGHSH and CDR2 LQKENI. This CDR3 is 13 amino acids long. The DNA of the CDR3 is TGTGCCAGCTCACCACAGCCTGCAGATACGCAGTATTTT. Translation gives CASSPQPADTQYF.

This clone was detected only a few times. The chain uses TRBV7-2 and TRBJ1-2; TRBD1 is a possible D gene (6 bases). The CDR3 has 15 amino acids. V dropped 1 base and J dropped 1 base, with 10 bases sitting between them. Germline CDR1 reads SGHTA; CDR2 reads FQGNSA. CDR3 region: CASSLGTEYNYGYTF. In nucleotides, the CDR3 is TGTGCCAGCAGCTTAGGGACAGAATATAACTATGGCTACACCTTC.

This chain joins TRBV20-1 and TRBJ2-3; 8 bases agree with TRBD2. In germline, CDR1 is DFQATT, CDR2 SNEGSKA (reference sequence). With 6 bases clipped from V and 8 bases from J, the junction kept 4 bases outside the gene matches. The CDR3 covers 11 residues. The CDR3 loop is CSAPGGRTQYF. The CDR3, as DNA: TGCAGTGCGCCGGGGGGGCGTACGCAGTATTTT.

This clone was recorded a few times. CDR3 loop: CASRGFGQPQHF. The DNA of the CDR3 is TGTGCCAGTAGGGGCTTCGGTCAGCCCCAGCATTTT. V gene TRBV19 combines with J gene TRBJ1-5; D not resolved. The CDR3 consists of 12 residues. In germline, CDR1 is LNHDA, CDR2 SQIVND (reference sequence). V was shortened by 6 bases and J by 6 bases, with 9 bases between the two germline ends. Full variable domain (outside the CDR3, taken from reference TRBV19 and TRBJ1-5): DGGITQSPKYLFRKEGQNVTLSCEQNLNHDAMYWYRQDPGQGLRLIYYSQIVNDFQKGDIAEGYSVSREKKESFPLTVTSAQKNPTAFYLCASRGFGQPQHFGDGTRLSIL.

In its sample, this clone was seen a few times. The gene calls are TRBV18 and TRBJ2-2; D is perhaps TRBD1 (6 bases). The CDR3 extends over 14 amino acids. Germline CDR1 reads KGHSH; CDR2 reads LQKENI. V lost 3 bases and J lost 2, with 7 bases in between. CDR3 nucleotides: TGTGCCAGCTCACCGGACAGTAACACCGGGGAGCTGTTTTTT. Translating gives CASSPDSNTGELFF.

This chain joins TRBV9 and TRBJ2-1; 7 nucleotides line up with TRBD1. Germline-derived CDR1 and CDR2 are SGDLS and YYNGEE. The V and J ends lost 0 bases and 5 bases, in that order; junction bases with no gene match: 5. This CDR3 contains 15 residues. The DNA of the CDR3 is TGTGCCAGCAGCGTAGTTGGGACAGTAGACAATGAGCAGTTCTTC. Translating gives CASSVVGTVDNEQFF.

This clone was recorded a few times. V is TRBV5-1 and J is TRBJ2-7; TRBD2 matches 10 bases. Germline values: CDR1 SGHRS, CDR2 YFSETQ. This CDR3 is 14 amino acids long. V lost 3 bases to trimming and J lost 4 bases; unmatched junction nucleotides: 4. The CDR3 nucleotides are TGCGCCAGCAGCTCTAGCGGGAGTACGTACGAGCAGTACTTC. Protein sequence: CASSSSGSTYEQYF.

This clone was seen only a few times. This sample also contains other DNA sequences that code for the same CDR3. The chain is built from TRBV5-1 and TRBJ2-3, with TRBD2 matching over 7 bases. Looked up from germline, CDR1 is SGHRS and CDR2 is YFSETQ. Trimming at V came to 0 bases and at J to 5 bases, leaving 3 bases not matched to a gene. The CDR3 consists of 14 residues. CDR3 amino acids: CASSLAREGDTQYF. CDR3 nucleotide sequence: TGCGCCAGCAGCTTGGCCAGGGAGGGAGATACGCAGTATTTT.

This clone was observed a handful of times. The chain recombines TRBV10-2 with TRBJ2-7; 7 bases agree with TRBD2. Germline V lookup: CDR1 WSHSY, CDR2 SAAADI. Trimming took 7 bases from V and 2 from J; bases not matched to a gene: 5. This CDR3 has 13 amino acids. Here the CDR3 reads CASKSGAAYEQYF. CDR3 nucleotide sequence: TGCGCCAGCAAGAGCGGGGCGGCCTACGAGCAGTACTTC.

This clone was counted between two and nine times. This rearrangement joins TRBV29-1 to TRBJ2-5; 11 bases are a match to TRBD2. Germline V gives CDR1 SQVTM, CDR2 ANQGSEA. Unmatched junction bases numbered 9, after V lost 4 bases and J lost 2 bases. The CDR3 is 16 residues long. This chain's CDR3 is CSVVMSASGRQETQYF. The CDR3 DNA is TGCAGCGTTGTTATGTCTGCTAGCGGGAGGCAAGAGACCCAGTACTTC.

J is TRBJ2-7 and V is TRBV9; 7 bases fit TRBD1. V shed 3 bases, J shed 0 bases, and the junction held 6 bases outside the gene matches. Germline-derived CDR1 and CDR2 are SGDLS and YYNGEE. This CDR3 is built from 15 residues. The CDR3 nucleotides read TGTGCCAGCAGCGCCGGGACAGCCCCCTCCTACGAGCAGTACTTC. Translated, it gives CASSAGTAPSYEQYF.

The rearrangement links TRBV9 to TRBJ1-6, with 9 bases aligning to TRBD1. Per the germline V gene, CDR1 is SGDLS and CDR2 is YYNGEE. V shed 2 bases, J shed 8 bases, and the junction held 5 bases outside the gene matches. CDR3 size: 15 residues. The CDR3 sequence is CASSVGTGNHSPLHF. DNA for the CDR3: TGTGCCAGCAGCGTCGGGACAGGGAACCATTCACCCCTCCACTTT.

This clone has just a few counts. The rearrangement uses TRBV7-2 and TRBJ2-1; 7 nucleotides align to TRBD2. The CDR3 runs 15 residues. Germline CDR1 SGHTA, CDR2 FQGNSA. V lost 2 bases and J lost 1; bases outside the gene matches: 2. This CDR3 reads CASSLSGESYNEQFF. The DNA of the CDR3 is TGTGCCAGCAGCTTAAGCGGGGAATCCTACAATGAGCAGTTCTTC.

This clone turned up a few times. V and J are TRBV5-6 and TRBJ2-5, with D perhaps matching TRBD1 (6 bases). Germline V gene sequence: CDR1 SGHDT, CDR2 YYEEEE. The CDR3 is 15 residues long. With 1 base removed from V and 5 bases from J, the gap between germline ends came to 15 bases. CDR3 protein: CASSLYDRQGETQYF. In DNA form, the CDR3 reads TGTGCCAGCAGCTTGTACGACAGGCAGGGGGAGACCCAGTACTTC. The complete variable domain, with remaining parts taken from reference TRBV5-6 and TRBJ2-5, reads DAGVTQSPTHLIKTRGQQVTLRCSPKSGHDTVSWYQQALGQGPQFIFQYYEEEERQRGNFPDRFSGHQFPNYSSELNVNALLLGDSALYLCASSLYDRQGETQYFGPGTRLLVL.

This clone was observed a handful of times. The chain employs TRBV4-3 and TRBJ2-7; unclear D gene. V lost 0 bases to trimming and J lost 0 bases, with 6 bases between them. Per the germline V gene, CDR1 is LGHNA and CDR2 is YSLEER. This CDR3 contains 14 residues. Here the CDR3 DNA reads TGCGCCAGCAGCCAAGATTCGAGCTCCTACGAGCAGTACTTC. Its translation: CASSQDSSSYEQYF.

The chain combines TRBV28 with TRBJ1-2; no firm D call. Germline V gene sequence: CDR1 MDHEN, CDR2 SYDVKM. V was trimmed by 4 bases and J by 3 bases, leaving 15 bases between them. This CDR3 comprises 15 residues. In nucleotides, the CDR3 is TGTGCCAGCAGTTCGATTTCGGGAGCCGACTATGGCTACACCTTC. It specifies CASSSISGADYGYTF.

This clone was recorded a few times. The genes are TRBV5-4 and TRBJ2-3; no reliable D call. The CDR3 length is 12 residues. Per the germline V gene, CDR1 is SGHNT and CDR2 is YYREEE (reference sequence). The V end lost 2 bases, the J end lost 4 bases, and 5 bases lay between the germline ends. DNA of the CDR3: TGTGCCAGCAGCTTTCCAGCAGATACGCAGTATTTT. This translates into CASSFPADTQYF. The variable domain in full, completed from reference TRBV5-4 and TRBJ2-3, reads ETGVTQSPTHLIKTRGQQVTLRCSSQSGHNTVSWYQQALGQGPQFIFQYYREEENGRGNFPPRFSGLQFPNYSSELNVNALELDDSALYLCASSFPADTQYFGPGTRLTVL.

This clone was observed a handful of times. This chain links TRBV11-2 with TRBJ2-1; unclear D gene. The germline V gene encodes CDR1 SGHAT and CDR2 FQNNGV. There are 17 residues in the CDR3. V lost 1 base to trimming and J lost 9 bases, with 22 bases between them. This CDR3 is CASSLGLSTPRIVEQFF. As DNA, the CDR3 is TGTGCCAGCAGCTTAGGTCTTTCGACTCCACGAATAGTTGAGCAGTTCTTC. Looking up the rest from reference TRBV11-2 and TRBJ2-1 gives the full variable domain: EAGVAQSPRYKIIEKRQSVAFWCNPISGHATLYWYQQILGQGPKLLIQFQNNGVVDDSQLPKDRFSAERLKGVDSTLKIQPAKLEDSAVYLCASSLGLSTPRIVEQFFGPGTRLTVL.